The rows below give T cell receptor beta chains drawn from one sample of a study of T cells after yellow fever vaccination. In TCRdb, the 5' RACE reads were re-called with MiXCR into one record per CDR3 protein. Of around 600,000 distinct CDR3 sequences listed, around 12% are singletons. This sample comprised PBMCs, obtained on the day of the yellow fever booster vaccination. All receptors derive from a man aged 30 to 39 who received the YFV17D yellow fever vaccine. The CDR3 runs from the conserved cysteine through the conserved F or W. The order of the fields is J gene, D gene, V gene, clone size, CDR3 length, CDR3 DNA, CDR3 protein. D genes are given only for firm matches. Clone size, where shown, is once, few, many, or a class for clones that have expanded.

j_call: TRBJ2-1
d_call: .
v_call: TRBV14
clone_size: few
cdr3_length: 13
cdr3_nt: TGTGCCAGCAGCCAAGAGGAACAGGGTCTGGCGTTCTTC
cdr3_aa: CASSQEEQGLAFF

j_call: TRBJ1-6
d_call: TRBD1
v_call: TRBV10-3
clone_size: .
cdr3_length: 14
cdr3_nt: TGTGCCATCAGACGGGACAGTGAATTTGCACCCCTCCACTTT
cdr3_aa: CAIRRDSEFAPLHF

j_call: TRBJ1-2
d_call: .
v_call: TRBV19
clone_size: .
cdr3_length: 11
cdr3_nt: TGTGCCATCGGGGGGTCTTATGGCTACACCTTC
cdr3_aa: CAIGGSYGYTF

j_call: TRBJ2-7
d_call: TRBD2
v_call: TRBV7-2
clone_size: .
cdr3_length: 16
cdr3_nt: TGTGCCAGCAGCTCCTTAACTAGCGGGAGGGCCGGCGAGCAGTACTTC
cdr3_aa: CASSSLTSGRAGEQYF

j_call: TRBJ2-3
d_call: TRBD1
v_call: TRBV30
clone_size: .
cdr3_length: 13
cdr3_nt: TGTGCCTGCGAGACAGGGGGAGTTGATACGCAGTATTTT
cdr3_aa: CACETGGVDTQYF

j_call: TRBJ2-7
d_call: .
v_call: TRBV4-3
clone_size: .
cdr3_length: 15
cdr3_nt: TGCGCCAGCAGCCCAGGGACTTCCGGGGTTTACGAGCAGTACTTC
cdr3_aa: CASSPGTSGVYEQYF

j_call: TRBJ2-1
d_call: TRBD2
v_call: TRBV6-2/TRBV6-3
clone_size: .
cdr3_length: 15
cdr3_nt: TGTGCCAGCAGTTTACTAGCGGGAGTCGTCAATGAGCAGTTCTTC
cdr3_aa: CASSLLAGVVNEQFF

j_call: TRBJ2-5
d_call: TRBD1
v_call: TRBV29-1
clone_size: few
cdr3_length: 13
cdr3_nt: TGCAGCGTCACAGGGGGCATCGGAGAGACCCAGTACTTC
cdr3_aa: CSVTGGIGETQYF

j_call: TRBJ1-6
d_call: .
v_call: TRBV7-2
clone_size: .
cdr3_length: 16
cdr3_nt: TGTGCCATCAGCTTCATAAGCGGTGGTGGAGGTTCACCCCTCCACTTT
cdr3_aa: CAISFISGGGGSPLHF

j_call: TRBJ1-2
d_call: TRBD1
v_call: TRBV6-1
clone_size: .
cdr3_length: 15
cdr3_nt: TGTGCCAGCACCCCGGGGGGGGGTAAGGGGGCCGACTACACCTTC
cdr3_aa: CASTPGGGKGADYTF

j_call: TRBJ2-3
d_call: .
v_call: TRBV7-8
clone_size: few
cdr3_length: 14
cdr3_nt: TGTGCCAGCAGCTTAGCGGGCCCGCGGGATACGCAGTATTTT
cdr3_aa: CASSLAGPRDTQYF

j_call: TRBJ2-7
d_call: .
v_call: TRBV7-2
clone_size: many
cdr3_length: 14
cdr3_nt: TGTGCCAGCAGCTTACGACCTCCACCATACGAGCAGTACTTC
cdr3_aa: CASSLRPPPYEQYF

j_call: TRBJ1-3
d_call: TRBD1
v_call: TRBV4-3
clone_size: few
cdr3_length: 14
cdr3_nt: TGCGCCAGCAGCCAAGCAGGGGGCGTAAACACCATATATTTT
cdr3_aa: CASSQAGGVNTIYF

j_call: TRBJ2-7
d_call: TRBD2
v_call: TRBV10-2
clone_size: few
cdr3_length: 13
cdr3_nt: TGCGCCACACCACTTAGCGGGTGGTACGAGCAGTACTTC
cdr3_aa: CATPLSGWYEQYF

j_call: TRBJ2-5
d_call: .
v_call: TRBV5-4
clone_size: .
cdr3_length: 14
cdr3_nt: TGTGCCAGCAGCGGCGGGGGCGGGCAAGAGACCCAGTACTTC
cdr3_aa: CASSGGGGQETQYF

j_call: TRBJ2-5
d_call: TRBD1
v_call: TRBV7-6
clone_size: many
cdr3_length: 14
cdr3_nt: TGTGCCAGCAGCTTAGGTACAGGGGTCGAGACCCAGTACTTC
cdr3_aa: CASSLGTGVETQYF

j_call: TRBJ2-1
d_call: .
v_call: TRBV20-1
clone_size: few
cdr3_length: 17
cdr3_nt: TGCAGTGCTAGAGATCGGGAGCGACTCCTCTCCTACAATGAGCAGTTCTTC
cdr3_aa: CSARDRERLLSYNEQFF

j_call: TRBJ2-1
d_call: .
v_call: TRBV10-3
clone_size: many
cdr3_length: 13
cdr3_nt: TGTGCCATCAGTGAGTCATCTTACAATGAGCAGTTCTTC
cdr3_aa: CAISESSYNEQFF

j_call: TRBJ2-3
d_call: .
v_call: TRBV20-1
clone_size: .
cdr3_length: 13
cdr3_nt: TGCAGTGCTAGAGATTTTCGTGGGGATACGCAGTATTTT
cdr3_aa: CSARDFRGDTQYF

j_call: TRBJ1-3
d_call: .
v_call: TRBV5-4
clone_size: .
cdr3_length: 12
cdr3_nt: TGTGCCAGCAGCTTCCCTGGAAACACCATATATTTT
cdr3_aa: CASSFPGNTIYF

j_call: TRBJ1-1
d_call: .
v_call: TRBV20-1
clone_size: few
cdr3_length: 13
cdr3_nt: TGCAGTGCTGATAGGGGGGGGAACACTGAAGCTTTCTTT
cdr3_aa: CSADRGGNTEAFF

j_call: TRBJ2-6
d_call: .
v_call: TRBV27
clone_size: few
cdr3_length: 16
cdr3_nt: TGTGCCAGCAGTATCAACAGGGCCCTTGGGGCCAACGTCCTGACTTTC
cdr3_aa: CASSINRALGANVLTF

j_call: TRBJ2-1
d_call: TRBD2
v_call: TRBV4-2
clone_size: many
cdr3_length: 14
cdr3_nt: TGTGCCAGCAGCCCTGGACTAGGTGGCAATGAGCAGTTCTTC
cdr3_aa: CASSPGLGGNEQFF

j_call: TRBJ1-1
d_call: .
v_call: TRBV20-1
clone_size: many
cdr3_length: 13
cdr3_nt: TGCAGTGCTGGCAGGACCTCGGGCGCTGAAGCTTTCTTT
cdr3_aa: CSAGRTSGAEAFF

j_call: TRBJ2-3
d_call: .
v_call: TRBV9
clone_size: few
cdr3_length: 18
cdr3_nt: TGTGCCAGCAGCGTAGGAGGTTATCGAGCGGGTAGCACAGATACGCAGTATTTT
cdr3_aa: CASSVGGYRAGSTDTQYF

j_call: TRBJ2-1
d_call: TRBD2
v_call: TRBV11-2
clone_size: .
cdr3_length: 17
cdr3_nt: TGTGCCAGCAGCTTAGTACCCATGGGACTAGCGGAAGGAGGGCAGTTCTTC
cdr3_aa: CASSLVPMGLAEGGQFF

j_call: TRBJ2-2
d_call: TRBD1
v_call: TRBV20-1
clone_size: many
cdr3_length: 14
cdr3_nt: TGCAGTGCAAACGACAGGGGTGGCACCGGGGAGCTGTTTTTT
cdr3_aa: CSANDRGGTGELFF

j_call: TRBJ1-4
d_call: TRBD1
v_call: TRBV5-1
clone_size: few
cdr3_length: 15
cdr3_nt: TGCGCCAGCAGCCCCCAGGGGGCACGAGTGGAAAAACTGTTTTTT
cdr3_aa: CASSPQGARVEKLFF

j_call: TRBJ1-6
d_call: .
v_call: TRBV15
clone_size: .
cdr3_length: 18
cdr3_nt: TGTGCCACCAGCAGAGTTGCAGGGCGGGCTCTCTATAATTCACCCCTCCACTTT
cdr3_aa: CATSRVAGRALYNSPLHF

j_call: TRBJ2-7
d_call: TRBD2
v_call: TRBV20-1
clone_size: few
cdr3_length: 14
cdr3_nt: TGCAGTGCTGTAAAGCGGGAGGGCCGATACGAGCAGTACTTC
cdr3_aa: CSAVKREGRYEQYF

j_call: TRBJ2-3
d_call: .
v_call: TRBV20-1
clone_size: few
cdr3_length: 11
cdr3_nt: TGCAGTGCAAGGAGTGTAGATACGCAGTATTTT
cdr3_aa: CSARSVDTQYF

j_call: TRBJ1-6
d_call: TRBD1
v_call: TRBV9
clone_size: few
cdr3_length: 14
cdr3_nt: TGTGCCAGCAGCCTAGGGACAGGGGACGGCGAACTCCACTTT
cdr3_aa: CASSLGTGDGELHF

j_call: TRBJ2-1
d_call: .
v_call: TRBV20-1
clone_size: .
cdr3_length: 12
cdr3_nt: TGCAGTGCTAGAGTCGGGGGCAATGAGCAGTTCTTC
cdr3_aa: CSARVGGNEQFF

j_call: TRBJ2-5
d_call: .
v_call: TRBV18
clone_size: .
cdr3_length: 14
cdr3_nt: TGTGCCAGCTCACCACCGAACAGTCAAGAGACCCAGTACTTC
cdr3_aa: CASSPPNSQETQYF

j_call: TRBJ1-4
d_call: .
v_call: TRBV20-1
clone_size: .
cdr3_length: 12
cdr3_nt: TGCAGTGTCGGGGCTTCTAATGAAAAACTGTTTTTT
cdr3_aa: CSVGASNEKLFF

j_call: TRBJ2-3
d_call: TRBD1
v_call: TRBV20-1
clone_size: many
cdr3_length: 14
cdr3_nt: TGCAGTGCTACCGGACAGGGGCACACAGATACGCAGTATTTT
cdr3_aa: CSATGQGHTDTQYF

j_call: TRBJ2-1
d_call: .
v_call: TRBV12-3/TRBV12-4
clone_size: many
cdr3_length: 13
cdr3_nt: TGTGCCAGCACTCTTATTCCCAGGGGCGAGCAGTTCTTC
cdr3_aa: CASTLIPRGEQFF

j_call: TRBJ2-3
d_call: .
v_call: TRBV5-1
clone_size: few
cdr3_length: 12
cdr3_nt: TGCGCCAGCAATGGGGAAACAGATACGCAGTATTTT
cdr3_aa: CASNGETDTQYF

j_call: TRBJ1-1
d_call: .
v_call: TRBV29-1
clone_size: many
cdr3_length: 12
cdr3_nt: TGCAGCGTTGGAAGGATGAACACTGAAGCTTTCTTT
cdr3_aa: CSVGRMNTEAFF

j_call: TRBJ2-5
d_call: .
v_call: TRBV4-2
clone_size: .
cdr3_length: 15
cdr3_nt: TGTGCCAGCAGCTCTGGGCTCAAATTTGAGGAGACCCAGTACTTC
cdr3_aa: CASSSGLKFEETQYF

j_call: TRBJ1-5
d_call: .
v_call: TRBV3-1
clone_size: .
cdr3_length: 13
cdr3_nt: TGTGCCAGCAGCCCGTGGGTGGATCAGCCCCAGCATTTT
cdr3_aa: CASSPWVDQPQHF

j_call: TRBJ1-5
d_call: TRBD1
v_call: TRBV28
clone_size: many
cdr3_length: 14
cdr3_nt: TGTGCCAGCAGTCCGACAGGGGGCGGACAGCCCCAGCATTTT
cdr3_aa: CASSPTGGGQPQHF

j_call: TRBJ2-7
d_call: .
v_call: TRBV29-1
clone_size: few
cdr3_length: 11
cdr3_nt: TGCAGCGTGGAGGGGATTTACGAGCAGTACTTC
cdr3_aa: CSVEGIYEQYF

j_call: TRBJ1-6
d_call: .
v_call: TRBV28
clone_size: few
cdr3_length: 16
cdr3_nt: TGTGCCAGCAGTCGAAACCTAATTCTCAGGGGCTCACCCCTCCACTTT
cdr3_aa: CASSRNLILRGSPLHF

j_call: TRBJ1-5
d_call: .
v_call: TRBV6-2/TRBV6-3
clone_size: .
cdr3_length: 13
cdr3_nt: TGTGCCAGCAGTTACGCTACAGGACAGCCCCAGCATTTT
cdr3_aa: CASSYATGQPQHF

j_call: TRBJ2-1
d_call: TRBD1
v_call: TRBV5-3
clone_size: .
cdr3_length: 16
cdr3_nt: TGTGCCAGAAGCTTTTCGGGACAGGGCAGTTGGAATGAGCAGTTCTTC
cdr3_aa: CARSFSGQGSWNEQFF

j_call: TRBJ2-5
d_call: .
v_call: TRBV7-2
clone_size: .
cdr3_length: 13
cdr3_nt: TGTGCCAGCAGCCAAGGGGGAGTCCAGACCCAGTACTTC
cdr3_aa: CASSQGGVQTQYF

j_call: TRBJ1-5
d_call: .
v_call: TRBV7-9
clone_size: .
cdr3_length: 15
cdr3_nt: TGTGCCAGCAGCGCCCGGGGTGATAGCAATCAGCCCCAGCATTTT
cdr3_aa: CASSARGDSNQPQHF

j_call: TRBJ2-7
d_call: .
v_call: TRBV4-3
clone_size: .
cdr3_length: 15
cdr3_nt: TGCGCCAGCAGCCAAGAGCGCCACCGAGACTACGAGCAGTACTTC
cdr3_aa: CASSQERHRDYEQYF